This entry lists 12 T cell receptor beta chains sequenced from one sample in a study of CXCR3-negative and CXCR3-positive naive CD8 T cells. Findings and caveats of the study: Hydrophobicity was higher for TRB CDR3s found in CXCR3-positive naive cells than in CXCR3-negative naive cells.

The TRB cDNA libraries were prepared by 5' RACE with UMI labels. TCRdb reprocessed the 5' RACE reads; each CDR3 protein has one entry and no DNA is given. The sample table sets out about 84,000 distinct CDR3 sequences. The antigens for these receptors are not known. Sequencing was carried out using naive CXCR3+ CD8+ T cells from blood. The sample's subset: CD45RO-CCR7+CD27+CD95- naive CD8+ T cells expressing CXCR3 (TNR3+). The source is a human donor in good health. Some clones in this sample may be carry-over from other donors' samples.

The chain employs TRBV28 and TRBJ2-7. Germline V gene sequence: CDR1 MDHEN, CDR2 SYDVKM. The CDR3 has 14 residues. This chain's CDR3 is CASSLYPNFYEQYF. The full variable domain, in which reference TRBV28 and TRBJ2-7 provide the parts outside the CDR3, is DVKVTQSSRYLVKRTGEKVFLECVQDMDHENMFWYRQDPGLGLRLIYFSYDVKMKEKGDIPEGYSVSREKKERFSLILESASTNQTSMYLCASSLYPNFYEQYFGPGTRLTVT.

The chain uses TRBV29-1 and TRBJ2-1; TCRdb's D call, TRBD2, is unchecked because there is no DNA. CDR1 SQVTM and CDR2 ANQGSEA come from the germline V gene. The length of the CDR3 is 13 residues. CDR3 in amino acids: CSVLALSYNEQFF.

The chain joins TRBV3-1 to TRBJ1-2; TCRdb reports TRBD1, a call that lacks DNA to check it against. Germline V gene sequence: CDR1 LGHDT, CDR2 YNNKEL (reference sequence). This CDR3 spans 15 amino acids. The CDR3 loop reads CASSLGRDTNYGYTF. The full variable domain, with the rest looked up from reference TRBV3-1 and TRBJ1-2, is DTAVSQTPKYLVTQMGNDKSIKCEQNLGHDTMYWYKQDSKKFLKIMFSYNNKELIINETVPNRFSPKSPDKAHLNLHINSLELGDSAVYFCASSLGRDTNYGYTFGSGTRLTVV.

This chain joins TRBV5-4 and TRBJ2-2; checking the TCRdb D call of TRBD2 is not possible without DNA. This CDR3 spans 14 amino acids. Germline CDR1 SGHNT, CDR2 YYREEE (reference sequence). This CDR3 is CASSLGAGSGELFF.

The V call is TRBV18, the J call TRBJ2-3; TCRdb's D call of TRBD1 is untestable without DNA. This CDR3 is 13 amino acids long. Germline loops: CDR1 KGHSH, CDR2 LQKENI. CDR3: CASSPDSADTQYF. Complete variable domain (other parts from reference TRBV18 and TRBJ2-3): NAGVMQNPRHLVRRRGQEARLRCSPMKGHSHVYWYRQLPEEGLKFMVYLQKENIIDESGMPKERFSAEFPKEGPSILRIQQVVRGDSAAYFCASSPDSADTQYFGPGTRLTVL.

The V call is TRBV19, the J call TRBJ2-7; lacking DNA, the TRBD1 call made by TCRdb goes unchecked. CDR3 length: 14 amino acids. The germline V gene has CDR1 LNHDA and CDR2 SQIVND (reference sequence). The CDR3 loop reads CASSMGSGANEQYF.

The chain carries TRBV13 and TRBJ2-3. Germline lookup yields CDR1 PRHDT and CDR2 FYEKMQ (reference sequence). This CDR3 has 14 residues. The CDR3 is CASSLGTSTDTQYF.

The V gene is TRBV27, the J gene TRBJ1-1; TCRdb outputs TRBD1, but without DNA this stays unchecked. The CDR3 sequence is 14 residues long. The germline gives CDR1 MNHEY, CDR2 SMNVEV (reference sequence). CDR3 amino acids: CASSYGQENTEAFF.

The chain links TRBV5-1 to TRBJ2-1; as DNA is missing, the TRBD2 call by TCRdb cannot be tested. This CDR3 is 12 amino acids long. Germline CDR1 SGHRS, CDR2 YFSETQ. The CDR3 loop is CASTAGVDEQFF. The full variable domain, its missing parts supplied by reference TRBV5-1 and TRBJ2-1, is KAGVTQTPRYLIKTRGQQVTLSCSPISGHRSVSWYQQTPGQGLQFLFEYFSETQRNKGNFPGRFSGRQFSNSRSEMNVSTLELGDSALYLCASTAGVDEQFFGPGTRLTVL.

The rearrangement uses TRBV20-1 and TRBJ2-7; checking the TCRdb D call of TRBD2 is not possible without DNA. This CDR3 is built from 14 residues. Germline lookup yields CDR1 DFQATT and CDR2 SNEGSKA (reference sequence). This CDR3 reads CSAVTGAEPYEQYF.

The V call is TRBV4-2, the J call TRBJ2-7. This CDR3 has 16 residues. Germline values: CDR1 LGHNA, CDR2 YNFKEQ. CDR3 protein: CASSQDDRGVYYEQYF.

The rearrangement joins TRBV12-3 or TRBV12-4 to TRBJ2-7; TCRdb designates TRBD1, a call that cannot be tested without DNA. The CDR3 contains 16 residues. CDR3: CASTPGGPGSSYEQYF.